Listed below are T cell receptor beta chains from one sample, sequenced in a study of T cells in Graves' hyperthyroidism and ophthalmopathy. TCRdb analysed the multiplex PCR reads with MiXCR anew, one entry per CDR3 protein. Of almost 250,000 distinct CDR3 sequences listed, over 20% are singletons. Sample: blood. The receptor set was obtained from a woman in her thirties or forties with Graves' ophthalmopathy. The conserved cysteine and the conserved F or W are not part of the CDR3 here. The order of the fields is V gene, clone size, J gene, D gene, CDR3 protein. A D gene is named only where the DNA matches it firmly. Clone size is stated in some rows and not others, as once, few, many or a class when expanded.

V gene: TRBV5-1; clone size: many; J gene: TRBJ2-3; D gene: -; CDR3 protein: ASSSLGTDTQY
V gene: TRBV4-2; clone size: many; J gene: TRBJ1-2; D gene: TRBD1; CDR3 protein: ASSQAVDRTNYGYT
V gene: TRBV6-5; clone size: once; J gene: TRBJ2-7; D gene: TRBD2; CDR3 protein: ASSYGAGEYEQY
V gene: TRBV16; clone size: -; J gene: TRBJ1-1; D gene: TRBD1; CDR3 protein: ASSLSTGAMNTEAF
V gene: TRBV9; clone size: many; J gene: TRBJ2-7; D gene: -; CDR3 protein: ASSGESVAYEQY
V gene: TRBV18; clone size: many; J gene: TRBJ2-5; D gene: -; CDR3 protein: ASSPPGGGRSQETQY
V gene: TRBV5-1; clone size: -; J gene: TRBJ2-2; D gene: -; CDR3 protein: ASHLDILTGELF
V gene: TRBV6-1; clone size: -; J gene: TRBJ1-2; D gene: TRBD1; CDR3 protein: ASSSHGQGILNYGYT
V gene: TRBV28; clone size: few; J gene: TRBJ1-2; D gene: -; CDR3 protein: ASTLGGGYGYT
V gene: TRBV19; clone size: -; J gene: TRBJ1-1; D gene: TRBD1; CDR3 protein: ASSILGQAGATEAF
V gene: TRBV28; clone size: many; J gene: TRBJ1-2; D gene: TRBD1; CDR3 protein: ASNKGTGSYGYT
V gene: TRBV24-1; clone size: many; J gene: TRBJ2-7; D gene: TRBD2; CDR3 protein: ATSDTSGGSYEQY
V gene: TRBV5-1; clone size: many; J gene: TRBJ2-7; D gene: TRBD2; CDR3 protein: ASSSRTSGSEQY
V gene: TRBV2; clone size: many; J gene: TRBJ2-7; D gene: -; CDR3 protein: ASSEGGAFEQY
V gene: TRBV3-1; clone size: few; J gene: TRBJ2-7; D gene: TRBD2; CDR3 protein: ASGSSSGPGSEQY
V gene: TRBV9; clone size: many; J gene: TRBJ1-1; D gene: -; CDR3 protein: ASSGQVNTEAF
V gene: TRBV7-8; clone size: many; J gene: TRBJ2-7; D gene: -; CDR3 protein: ASSPGTETYEQY
V gene: TRBV13; clone size: many; J gene: TRBJ1-3; D gene: TRBD1; CDR3 protein: ASSWGGTGLGNTIY
V gene: TRBV11-2; clone size: many; J gene: TRBJ1-5; D gene: -; CDR3 protein: ASSSTTGQPQH
V gene: TRBV29-1; clone size: many; J gene: TRBJ2-7; D gene: -; CDR3 protein: SVEDKSAGKPYEQY
V gene: TRBV28; clone size: -; J gene: TRBJ1-1; D gene: TRBD1; CDR3 protein: ASSPSTGGNTEAF
V gene: TRBV20-1; clone size: many; J gene: TRBJ2-7; D gene: -; CDR3 protein: SAPLGVSYEQY
V gene: TRBV13; clone size: many; J gene: TRBJ2-7; D gene: -; CDR3 protein: ASSLGDHEQY
V gene: TRBV24-1; clone size: many; J gene: TRBJ1-2; D gene: -; CDR3 protein: ATSDLAGYT
V gene: TRBV12-3/TRBV12-4; clone size: many; J gene: TRBJ1-1; D gene: -; CDR3 protein: ASHIKGGTEAF
V gene: TRBV5-1; clone size: many; J gene: TRBJ2-7; D gene: TRBD1; CDR3 protein: ASSMGQGAYEQY
V gene: TRBV28; clone size: many; J gene: TRBJ1-5; D gene: TRBD1; CDR3 protein: ASRQGDIGNQPQH
V gene: TRBV28; clone size: -; J gene: TRBJ1-1; D gene: -; CDR3 protein: ASNWTPDNTEAF
V gene: TRBV30; clone size: many; J gene: TRBJ1-1; D gene: -; CDR3 protein: AWSWEGYTEAF
V gene: TRBV6-1; clone size: many; J gene: TRBJ1-2; D gene: -; CDR3 protein: ASSEYTSNYGYT
V gene: TRBV7-2; clone size: many; J gene: TRBJ2-7; D gene: -; CDR3 protein: ASSFTGTPYEQY
V gene: TRBV11-2; clone size: many; J gene: TRBJ2-2; D gene: TRBD2; CDR3 protein: ASSHRTSGRLNTGELF
V gene: TRBV28; clone size: -; J gene: TRBJ1-5; D gene: -; CDR3 protein: ASREGTRNQPQH
V gene: TRBV2; clone size: -; J gene: TRBJ2-2; D gene: -; CDR3 protein: ASSENRAPSGGELF
V gene: TRBV4-1; clone size: many; J gene: TRBJ1-5; D gene: -; CDR3 protein: ASSQGDGKNQPQH
V gene: TRBV11-1; clone size: many; J gene: TRBJ2-7; D gene: TRBD1; CDR3 protein: ASSRRTGGPNYEQY
V gene: TRBV24-1; clone size: -; J gene: TRBJ2-7; D gene: -; CDR3 protein: ATSDVQGHEQY
V gene: TRBV5-5; clone size: many; J gene: TRBJ2-7; D gene: -; CDR3 protein: ASSLAASAYEQY
V gene: TRBV6-2/TRBV6-3; clone size: -; J gene: TRBJ2-7; D gene: -; CDR3 protein: ASSYVIGYEQY
V gene: TRBV20-1; clone size: -; J gene: TRBJ1-1; D gene: TRBD1; CDR3 protein: SAQSTGGTEAF